What follows are 4 T cell receptor beta chains derived from one specimen sequenced in a study of cytomegalovirus exposure and HLA in healthy donors. The PCR contained 60 Vbeta and 13 Jbeta primers. Assay: immunoSEQ multiplex PCR; the TCRdb copy retains only in-frame clones and omits some. Among fewer than 250,000 clones listed, over 60% were seen once. The specimen was PBMCs. These TCRs come from a man younger than 30 in good health and CMV-seronegative.

In its sample, this clone was seen a few times. The chain is built from TRBV7-9 and TRBJ1-1; D is ambiguous. The CDR3 is made up of 11 amino acids. CDR1 is SEHNR and CDR2 is FQNEAQ in the germline V gene (reference sequence). V lost 2 bases and J 11 bases, leaving 9 bases between the germline ends. Written as DNA, the CDR3 is TGTGCCAGCAGCTTACAAACCGAGGCTTTCTTT. Translation: CASSLQTEAFF. Drawing the rest from reference TRBV7-9 and TRBJ1-1, the complete variable domain is DTGVSQNPRHKITKRGQNVTFRCDPISEHNRLYWYRQTLGQGPEFLTYFQNEAQLEKSRLLSDRFSAERPKGSFSTLEIQRTEQGDSAMYLCASSLQTEAFFGQGTRLTVV.

Concerning this clone itself: Its ends do not fully match the called genes, so a read error is possible. V gene TRBV7-7 combines with J gene TRBJ2-1; 7 nucleotides align to TRBD1. The CDR3 has 15 residues. The V gene's germline CDR1 is SSHAT and CDR2 FNYEAQ (reference sequence). For the CDR3, the DNA is TGTGCTAGCAGCTTAAGGACAGGAGATTACAATGAGCAGTTCTTC. The encoded protein is CASSLRTGDYNEQFF.

This clone was observed a handful of times. The chain combines TRBV7-9 with TRBJ1-2; no definite D call. The CDR3 covers 12 residues. CDR1 is SEHNR, CDR2 FQNEAQ, per germline (reference sequence). The V and J ends lost 2 bases and 8 bases respectively, with 9 bases between them. The CDR3 DNA reads TGTGCCAGCAGCTTAAACGGGGTGGGCTACACCTTC. This gives the protein CASSLNGVGYTF. Supplemented by reference TRBV7-9 and TRBJ1-2, the full variable domain reads DTGVSQNPRHKITKRGQNVTFRCDPISEHNRLYWYRQTLGQGPEFLTYFQNEAQLEKSRLLSDRFSAERPKGSFSTLEIQRTEQGDSAMYLCASSLNGVGYTFGSGTRLTVV.

The chain is built from TRBV14 and TRBJ2-1, with 14 bases identical to TRBD2. J lost 8 bases, V lost 4 bases, and 7 bases had no gene match. This CDR3 has 16 residues. CDR1 and CDR2 (germline): SGHDN, FVKESK. DNA of the CDR3: TGTGCCAGCAGCCCGGGACTAGCGGGAGTTGGCCATGAGCAGTTCTTC. It codes for CASSPGLAGVGHEQFF.